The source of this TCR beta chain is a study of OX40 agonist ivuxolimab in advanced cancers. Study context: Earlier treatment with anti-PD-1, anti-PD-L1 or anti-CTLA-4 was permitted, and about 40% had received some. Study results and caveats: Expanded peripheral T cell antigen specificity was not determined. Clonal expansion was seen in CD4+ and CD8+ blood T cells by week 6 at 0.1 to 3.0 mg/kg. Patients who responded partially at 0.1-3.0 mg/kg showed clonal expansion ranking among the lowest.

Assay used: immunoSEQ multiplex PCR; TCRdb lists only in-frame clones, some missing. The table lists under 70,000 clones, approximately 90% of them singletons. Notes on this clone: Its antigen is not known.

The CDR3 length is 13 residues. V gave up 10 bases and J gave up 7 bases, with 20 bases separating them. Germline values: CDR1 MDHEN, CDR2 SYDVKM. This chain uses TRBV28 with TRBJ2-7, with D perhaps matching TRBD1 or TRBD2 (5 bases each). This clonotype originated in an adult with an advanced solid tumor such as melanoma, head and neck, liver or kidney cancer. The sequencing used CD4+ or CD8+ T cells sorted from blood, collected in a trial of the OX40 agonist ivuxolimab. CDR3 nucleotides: TGTGCCACCCTCGGACATGGCGGAGGAGAGCAGTACTTC. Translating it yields CATLGHGGGEQYF.